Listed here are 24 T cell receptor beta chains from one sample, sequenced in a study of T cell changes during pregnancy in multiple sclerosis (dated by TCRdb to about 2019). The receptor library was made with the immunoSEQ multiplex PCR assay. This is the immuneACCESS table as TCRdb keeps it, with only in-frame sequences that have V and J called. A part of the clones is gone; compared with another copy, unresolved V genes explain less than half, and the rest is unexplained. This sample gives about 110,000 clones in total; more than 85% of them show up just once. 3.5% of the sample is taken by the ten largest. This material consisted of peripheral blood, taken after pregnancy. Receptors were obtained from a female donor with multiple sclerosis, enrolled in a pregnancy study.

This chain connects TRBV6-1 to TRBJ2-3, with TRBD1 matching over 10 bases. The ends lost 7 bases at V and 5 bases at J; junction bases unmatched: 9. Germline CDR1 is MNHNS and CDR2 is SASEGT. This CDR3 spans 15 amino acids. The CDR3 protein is CASTQGQGIIDTQYF. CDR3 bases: TGTGCCAGCACCCAGGGACAGGGGATTATAGATACGCAGTATTTT.

CDR3 region: CASGLVRAGGSYNEQFF. The CDR3 DNA reads TGTGCTAGTGGTTTGGTAAGGGCGGGGGGCTCCTACAATGAGCAGTTCTTC. V is TRBV12-5 and J is TRBJ2-1, with 8 bases matching TRBD2. V trimming: 0 bases; J trimming: 0 bases; junction bases outside the gene matches: 4. The germline CDR1 and CDR2 sequences are LGHNT and FRNRAP. The CDR3 runs 17 residues.

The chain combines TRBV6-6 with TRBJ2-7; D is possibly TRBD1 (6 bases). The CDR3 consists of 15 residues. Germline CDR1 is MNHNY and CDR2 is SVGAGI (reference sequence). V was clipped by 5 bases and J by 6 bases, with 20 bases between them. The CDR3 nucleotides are TGTGCCAGCAGTCCCCCGGGTGGGGGCCCCCTCGAGCAGTACTTC. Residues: CASSPPGGGPLEQYF.

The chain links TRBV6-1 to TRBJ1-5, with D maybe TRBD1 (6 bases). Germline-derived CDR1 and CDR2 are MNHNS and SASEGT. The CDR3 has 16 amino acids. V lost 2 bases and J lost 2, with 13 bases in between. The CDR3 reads CASSEIGGAGNQPQHF. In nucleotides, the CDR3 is TGTGCCAGCAGTGAAATTGGGGGGGCTGGCAATCAGCCCCAGCATTTT.

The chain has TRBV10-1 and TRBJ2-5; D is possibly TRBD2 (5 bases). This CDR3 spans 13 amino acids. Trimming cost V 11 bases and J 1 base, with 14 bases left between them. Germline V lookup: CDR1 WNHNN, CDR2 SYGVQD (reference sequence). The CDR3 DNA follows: TGCGCCCCAGAAGAGGGAAGCCAAGAGACCCAGTACTTC. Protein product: CAPEEGSQETQYF.

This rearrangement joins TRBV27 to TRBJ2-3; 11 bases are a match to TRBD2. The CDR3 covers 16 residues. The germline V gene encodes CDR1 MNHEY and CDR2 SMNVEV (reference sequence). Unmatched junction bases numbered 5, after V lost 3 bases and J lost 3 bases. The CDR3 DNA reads TGTGCCAGCAGTTTCTTAGCGGGGGGGTCTACAGATACGCAGTATTTT. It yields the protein CASSFLAGGSTDTQYF.

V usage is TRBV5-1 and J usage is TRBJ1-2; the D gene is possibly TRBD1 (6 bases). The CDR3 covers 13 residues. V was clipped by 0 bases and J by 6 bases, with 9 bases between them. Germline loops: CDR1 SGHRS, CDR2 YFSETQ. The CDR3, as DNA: TGCGCCAGCAGCTTGGACAGGGATAATGGCTACACCTTC. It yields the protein CASSLDRDNGYTF. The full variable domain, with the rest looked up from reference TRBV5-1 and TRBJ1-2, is KAGVTQTPRYLIKTRGQQVTLSCSPISGHRSVSWYQQTPGQGLQFLFEYFSETQRNKGNFPGRFSGRQFSNSRSEMNVSTLELGDSALYLCASSLDRDNGYTFGSGTRLTVV.

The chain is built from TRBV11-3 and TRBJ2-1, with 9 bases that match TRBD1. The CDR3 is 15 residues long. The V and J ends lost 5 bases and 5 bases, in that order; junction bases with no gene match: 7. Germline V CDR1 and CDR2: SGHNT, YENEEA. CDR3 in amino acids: CASSPGQGGNNEQFF. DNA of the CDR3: TGTGCCAGCAGCCCGGGACAGGGAGGAAACAATGAGCAGTTCTTC.

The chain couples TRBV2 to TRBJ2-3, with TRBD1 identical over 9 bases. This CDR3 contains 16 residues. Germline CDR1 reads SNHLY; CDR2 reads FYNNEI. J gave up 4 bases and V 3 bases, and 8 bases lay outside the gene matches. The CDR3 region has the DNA TGTGCCAGCAGTGAGTACGGGACAGGGCCCGCAGATACGCAGTATTTT. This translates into CASSEYGTGPADTQYF. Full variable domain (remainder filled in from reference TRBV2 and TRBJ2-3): EPEVTQTPSHQVTQMGQEVILRCVPISNHLYFYWYRQILGQKVEFLVSFYNNEISEKSEIFDDQFSVERPDGSNFTLKIRSTKLEDSAMYFCASSEYGTGPADTQYFGPGTRLTVL.

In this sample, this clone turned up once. CDR3 amino acids: CASSEWGGSYEQYF. For the CDR3, the DNA is TGTGCCAGCAGTGAGTGGGGAGGTTCCTACGAGCAGTACTTC. The chain uses TRBV6-1 and TRBJ2-7, with D possibly TRBD2 on 6 matching bases. The CDR3 spans 14 residues. Trimming pared 3 bases from V and 1 base from J, leaving 10 bases between. Germline-derived CDR1 and CDR2 are MNHNS and SASEGT.

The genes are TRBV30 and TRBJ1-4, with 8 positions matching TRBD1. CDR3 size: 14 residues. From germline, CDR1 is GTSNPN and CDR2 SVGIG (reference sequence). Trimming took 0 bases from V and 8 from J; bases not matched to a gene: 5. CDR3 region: CAWSVRTGSEKLFF. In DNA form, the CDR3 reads TGTGCCTGGAGTGTGCGGACAGGGTCCGAAAAACTGTTTTTT.

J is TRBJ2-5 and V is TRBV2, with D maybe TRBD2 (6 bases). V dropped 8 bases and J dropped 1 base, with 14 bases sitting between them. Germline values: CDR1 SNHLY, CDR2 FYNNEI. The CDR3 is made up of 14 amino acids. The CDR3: CASSSGTLQETQYF. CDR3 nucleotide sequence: TGTGCCAGCTCGTCCGGGACTCTCCAAGAGACCCAGTACTTC.

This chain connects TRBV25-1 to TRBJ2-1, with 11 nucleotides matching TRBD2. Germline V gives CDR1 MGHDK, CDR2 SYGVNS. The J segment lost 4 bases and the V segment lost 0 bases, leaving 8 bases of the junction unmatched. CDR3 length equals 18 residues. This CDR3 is CASSEYKLAGVSYNEQFF. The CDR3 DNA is TGTGCCAGCAGTGAATATAAACTAGCGGGGGTCTCATACAATGAGCAGTTCTTC.

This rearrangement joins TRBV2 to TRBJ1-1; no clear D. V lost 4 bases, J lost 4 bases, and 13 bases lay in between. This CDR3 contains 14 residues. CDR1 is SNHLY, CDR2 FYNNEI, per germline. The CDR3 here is CASSVRPGGTEAFF. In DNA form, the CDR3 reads TGTGCCAGCAGTGTAAGGCCTGGAGGCACTGAAGCTTTCTTT.

CDR3 in amino acids: CASGAKGGAQHF. CDR3 DNA sequence: TGTGCCAGCGGCGCGAAGGGAGGTGCCCAGCATTTT. The chain has TRBV6-5 and TRBJ1-5; D uncertain. The CDR3 consists of 12 residues. Germline values: CDR1 MNHEY, CDR2 SVGAGI. The V end lost 8 bases, the J end lost 11 bases, and 16 bases lay between the germline ends.

Here the CDR3 reads CASSKRGSTDTQYF. CDR3 bases: TGTGCCAGCAGCAAGCGGGGTAGCACAGATACGCAGTATTTT. This chain joins TRBV6-1 and TRBJ2-3; 7 nucleotides match TRBD2. Germline V lookup: CDR1 MNHNS, CDR2 SASEGT. This CDR3 is 14 amino acids long. Trimming took 6 bases from V and 0 from J; bases not matched to a gene: 3.

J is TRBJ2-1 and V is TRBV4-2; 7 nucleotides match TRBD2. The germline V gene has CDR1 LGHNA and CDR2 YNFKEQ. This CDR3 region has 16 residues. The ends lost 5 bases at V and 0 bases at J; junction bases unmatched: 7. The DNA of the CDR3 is TGTGCCAGCAGCTTTGGCGGGGGTAGCTCCTACAATGAGCAGTTCTTC. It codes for CASSFGGGSSYNEQFF.

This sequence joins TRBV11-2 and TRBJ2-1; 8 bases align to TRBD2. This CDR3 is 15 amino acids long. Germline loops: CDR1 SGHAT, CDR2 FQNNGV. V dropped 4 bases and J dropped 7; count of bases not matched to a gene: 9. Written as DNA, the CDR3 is TGTGCCAGCAGCTCCCTAGCGGGTAGTATGAATGAGCAGTTCTTC. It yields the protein CASSSLAGSMNEQFF.

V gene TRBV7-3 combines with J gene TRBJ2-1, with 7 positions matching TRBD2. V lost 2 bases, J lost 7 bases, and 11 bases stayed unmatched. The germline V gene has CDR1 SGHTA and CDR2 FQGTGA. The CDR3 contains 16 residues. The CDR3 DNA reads TGTGCCAGCAGCTTAGGGATTGGGGGGGTTATTAATGAGCAGTTCTTC. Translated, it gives CASSLGIGGVINEQFF.

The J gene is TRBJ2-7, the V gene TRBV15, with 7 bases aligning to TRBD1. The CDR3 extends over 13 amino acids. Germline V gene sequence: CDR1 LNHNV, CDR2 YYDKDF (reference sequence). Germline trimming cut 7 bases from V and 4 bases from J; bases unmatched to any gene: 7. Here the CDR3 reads CATKRQGGYEQYF. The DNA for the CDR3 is TGTGCCACCAAAAGACAGGGTGGTTACGAGCAGTACTTC.

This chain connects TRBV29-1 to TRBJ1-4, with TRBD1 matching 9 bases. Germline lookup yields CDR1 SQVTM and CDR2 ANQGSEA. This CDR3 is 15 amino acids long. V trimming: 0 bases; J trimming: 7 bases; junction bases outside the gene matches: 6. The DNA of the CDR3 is TGCAGCGTTGAAGATCAGGGGACAGGGAGTGAAAAACTGTTTTTT. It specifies CSVEDQGTGSEKLFF.

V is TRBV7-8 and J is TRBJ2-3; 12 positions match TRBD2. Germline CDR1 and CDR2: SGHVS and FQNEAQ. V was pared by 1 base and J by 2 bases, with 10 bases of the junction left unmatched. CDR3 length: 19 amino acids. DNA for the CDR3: TGTGCCAGCAGCTTAGTGCGTCTAGCGGGGGGGAGCATCACAGATACGCAGTATTTT. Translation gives CASSLVRLAGGSITDTQYF.

CDR3 in DNA: TGTGCCAGCAGCTCCCTCTTATTTAGCCAGGGTAGTACTGAAGCTTTCTTT. As protein: CASSSLLFSQGSTEAFF. This chain joins TRBV5-6 and TRBJ1-1; D is possibly TRBD1 (5 bases). This CDR3 comprises 17 residues. V was shortened by 3 bases and J by 5 bases, with 23 bases between the two germline ends. The germline CDR1 and CDR2 sequences are SGHDT and YYEEEE.

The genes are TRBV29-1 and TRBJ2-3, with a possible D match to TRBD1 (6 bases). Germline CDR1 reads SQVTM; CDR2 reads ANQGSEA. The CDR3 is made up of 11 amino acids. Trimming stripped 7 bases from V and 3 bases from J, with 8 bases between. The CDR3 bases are TGCAGCGAACAGGGTACAGATACGCAGTATTTT. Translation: CSEQGTDTQYF.